The 11 T cell receptor beta chains below all came from one sample that was sequenced in a study of shared clonotypes between healthy human individuals. Only in-frame clones appear in the TCRdb table, and some are missing; sequencing was by immunoSEQ multiplex PCR. The sample consists of some 2,100,000 clones, approximately 96% of them appearing once. The sample consisted of naive CD4+ T cells sorted from blood. The sample's subset: CD45RA+ positively selected. The source of these receptors is a man younger than 30 in good health.

The J gene is TRBJ1-5, the V gene TRBV6-1, with a tentative D call TRBD1 (6 bases). Per the germline V gene, CDR1 is MNHNS and CDR2 is SASEGT. Trimming left V 7 bases short and J 6 bases short, with 13 bases between. This CDR3 contains 13 residues. CDR3 amino acids: CASKFTGPQPQHF. The CDR3 coding sequence is TGTGCCAGCAAGTTTACAGGGCCTCAGCCCCAGCATTTT.

The rearrangement uses TRBV11-2 and TRBJ2-7; D uncertain. The germline CDR1 and CDR2 sequences are SGHAT and FQNNGV. The length of the CDR3 is 15 residues. Trimming removed 1 base from V and 3 bases from J, with 13 bases in between. The CDR3 protein is CASSLVGPVSYEQYF. CDR3 coding DNA: TGTGCCAGCAGCTTAGTCGGTCCGGTGAGCTACGAGCAGTACTTC. Supplemented by reference TRBV11-2 and TRBJ2-7, the full variable domain reads EAGVAQSPRYKIIEKRQSVAFWCNPISGHATLYWYQQILGQGPKLLIQFQNNGVVDDSQLPKDRFSAERLKGVDSTLKIQPAKLEDSAVYLCASSLVGPVSYEQYFGPGTRLTVT.

The chain links TRBV6-5 to TRBJ1-6; unclear D gene. Trimming removed 6 bases from V and 5 bases from J, with 11 bases in between. This CDR3 contains 14 residues. Germline V gene lookup returns CDR1 MNHEY and CDR2 SVGAGI. CDR3 DNA: TGTGCCAGCAGCTCGACAAAGAATAATTCACCCCTCCACTTT. This codes for CASSSTKNNSPLHF.

This clone was found a few times. The V and J genes are TRBV27 and TRBJ1-6, with D perhaps TRBD1 (5 bases). V gave up 8 bases and J gave up 9 bases, with 23 bases separating them. Germline CDR1 is MNHEY and CDR2 is SMNVEV (reference sequence). This CDR3 is built from 16 residues. The CDR3 nucleotides are TGTGCCAGCCAAGGGGATTTTCGAGGACAAGGTTCACCCCTCCACTTT. Encoded protein: CASQGDFRGQGSPLHF.

The CDR3 DNA reads as TGTGCCATCAACGACGGGACAGGGATCTTTGGCTACACCTTC. The encoded protein is CAINDGTGIFGYTF. The chain uses TRBV10-3 and TRBJ1-2; 9 positions match TRBD1. J gave up 7 bases and V 7 bases, and 10 bases lay outside the gene matches. Per germline, CDR1 ENHRY and CDR2 SYGVKD. This CDR3 spans 14 amino acids.

Only a few counts were recorded for this clone. The chain recombines TRBV2 with TRBJ1-2; D not resolved. Looked up from germline, CDR1 is SNHLY and CDR2 is FYNNEI. Trimming pared 4 bases from V and 3 bases from J, leaving 9 bases between. The CDR3 extends over 13 amino acids. CDR3 sequence: CASSGEAYYGYTF. The CDR3 DNA sequence: TGTGCCAGCAGTGGGGAGGCCTACTATGGCTACACCTTC.

J is TRBJ2-1 and V is TRBV7-2; D gene unclear. V shed 5 bases and J shed 8 bases, with 16 bases lying between them. The CDR3 runs to 14 residues. Germline V gene data show CDR1 as SGHTA and CDR2 as FQGNSA. The DNA of the CDR3 is TGTGCCAGCAGCCCCCGGCCCACTGGGGATGAGCAGTTCTTC. It specifies CASSPRPTGDEQFF.

As regards this clone: The sample holds other DNA sequences that translate to the same CDR3. V gene TRBV6-5 combines with J gene TRBJ2-5; 14 bases map to TRBD2. Germline V gene lookup returns CDR1 MNHEY and CDR2 SVGAGI. The V segment lost 2 bases and the J segment 1 base; nucleotides outside the gene matches: 0. This CDR3 has 16 residues. The CDR3 sequence: CASSYGLAGGQETQYF. Written as DNA, the CDR3 is TGTGCCAGCAGTTACGGACTAGCGGGAGGCCAAGAGACCCAGTACTTC.

This clone was seen a handful of times. The CDR3 nucleotides are TGTGCCAGCTCACCACTCACCCTAGACATCGGCAGTCAAGAGACCCAGTACTTC. It translates to CASSPLTLDIGSQETQYF. The chain recombines TRBV18 with TRBJ2-5; D gene unclear. The V gene's germline CDR1 is KGHSH and CDR2 LQKENI. V was shortened by 1 base and J by 2 bases, with 20 bases between the two germline ends. The length of the CDR3 is 18 residues. Full variable domain (outside the CDR3, taken from reference TRBV18 and TRBJ2-5): NAGVMQNPRHLVRRRGQEARLRCSPMKGHSHVYWYRQLPEEGLKFMVYLQKENIIDESGMPKERFSAEFPKEGPSILRIQQVVRGDSAAYFCASSPLTLDIGSQETQYFGPGTRLLVL.

Details on this clone: The sample holds other DNA sequences that translate to the same CDR3. DNA of the CDR3: TGTGCCAGCCGCCTGGGACTAGCGGGAATTTACGAGCAGTACTTC. Translated, it gives CASRLGLAGIYEQYF. This sequence joins TRBV27 and TRBJ2-7, with TRBD2 matching 13 bases. CDR3 length: 15 residues. Germline CDR1 is MNHEY and CDR2 is SMNVEV (reference sequence). Trimming took 8 bases from V and 4 from J; bases not matched to a gene: 8.

The rearrangement uses TRBV19 and TRBJ2-7, with 9 bases that match TRBD1. With 3 bases clipped from V and 0 bases from J, the junction kept 3 bases outside the gene matches. Germline CDR1 and CDR2: LNHDA and SQIVND (reference sequence). The CDR3 is made up of 15 amino acids. The DNA of the CDR3 is TGTGCCAGTAGTATTCTGACAGGGGGCTCCTACGAGCAGTACTTC. This gives the protein CASSILTGGSYEQYF.